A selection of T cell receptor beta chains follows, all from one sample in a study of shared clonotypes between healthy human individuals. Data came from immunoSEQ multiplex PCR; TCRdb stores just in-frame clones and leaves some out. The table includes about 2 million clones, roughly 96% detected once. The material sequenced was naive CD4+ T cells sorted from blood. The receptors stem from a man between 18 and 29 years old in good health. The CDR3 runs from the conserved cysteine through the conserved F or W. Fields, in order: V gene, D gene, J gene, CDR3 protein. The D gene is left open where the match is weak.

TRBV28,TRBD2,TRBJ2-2,CASSLGRAGGPTGELFF
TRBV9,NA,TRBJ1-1,CASSPGHLNTEAFF
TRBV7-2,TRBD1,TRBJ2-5,CASSPWTGVIGETQYF
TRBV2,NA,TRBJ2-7,CASSDRERSGQYF
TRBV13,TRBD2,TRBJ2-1,CASSLVRPSGRVGNEQFF
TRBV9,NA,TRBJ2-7,CASSPRASNYEQYF
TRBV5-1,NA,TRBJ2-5,CASSLTLTGYGETQYF
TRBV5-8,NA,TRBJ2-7,CASSPRENYEQYF
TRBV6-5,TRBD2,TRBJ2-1,CASSSGLAGSDEQFF
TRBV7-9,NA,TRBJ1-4,CASSLGAGTNEKLFF
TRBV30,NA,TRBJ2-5,CACNVAVVGETQYF
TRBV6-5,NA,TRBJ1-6,CASSRVFEGSSPLHF
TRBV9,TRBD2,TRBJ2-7,CASSVGPLGLADEQYF
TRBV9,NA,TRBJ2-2,CASSVGGNTGELFF
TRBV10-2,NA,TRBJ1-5,CASAWDIDQPQHF
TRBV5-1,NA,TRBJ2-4,CASSLETAQSPTKIIAKNIQYF
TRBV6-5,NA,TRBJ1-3,CASSYSTGSKDTIYF
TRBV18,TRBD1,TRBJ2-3,CASSPVPGTGADTQYF
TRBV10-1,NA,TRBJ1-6,CASQRGLNSPLHF
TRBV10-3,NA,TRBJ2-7,CAISAGPGYPSYEQYF
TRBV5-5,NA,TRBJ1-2,CASSLEQGGNYGYTF
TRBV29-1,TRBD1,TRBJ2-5,CSVQVPGGRLETQYF
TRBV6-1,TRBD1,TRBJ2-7,CASSRQGARSEQYF
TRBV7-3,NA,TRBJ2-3,CASSLLGQTDTQYF
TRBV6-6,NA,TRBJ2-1,CASSSPGRAGEQFF
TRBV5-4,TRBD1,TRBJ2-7,CASSQGRQGVNYEQYF
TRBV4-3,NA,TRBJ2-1,CASSQALPGAGRNEQFF
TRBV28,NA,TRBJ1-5,CASSFSLGNQPQHF
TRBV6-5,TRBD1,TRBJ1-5,CASSRSPDRSQPQHF
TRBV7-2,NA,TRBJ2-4,CASSLGVGSLAKNIQYF
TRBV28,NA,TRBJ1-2,CASSLLGQLYGYTF
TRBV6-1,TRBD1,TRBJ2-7,CASSGSGTATYEQYF
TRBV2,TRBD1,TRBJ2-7,CASTGGQGYEQYF
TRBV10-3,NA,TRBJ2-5,CAISDRTPQETQYF
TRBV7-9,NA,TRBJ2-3,CASSLEGRETDTQYF
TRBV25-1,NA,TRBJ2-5,CASSEWAGTSQETQYF
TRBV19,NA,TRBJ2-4,CASSGGQRSINIQYF
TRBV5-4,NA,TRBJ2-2,CASSHRATGELFF
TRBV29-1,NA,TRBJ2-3,CSVTRRLDYTDTQYF
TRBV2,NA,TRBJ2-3,CASSEWGASPDTQYF
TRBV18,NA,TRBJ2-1,CASSDFSSYNEQFF
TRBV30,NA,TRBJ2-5,CAWSVGSVGSQYF